This T cell receptor beta chain stems from a study of identical twins. The CDR3 length is 16 residues. The germline V and J ends were trimmed by 5 bases and 4 bases, with 15 bases remaining between them. Via MiXCR, TCRdb re-called the 5' RACE reads, giving one row per CDR3 protein. The data show 210,000 or so distinct CDR3 sequences, approximately 15% seen once. This clonotype was counted many times. The same sample was also used in a study of T cells expressing NK-cell markers.

The gene calls are TRBV12-3 or TRBV12-4 and TRBJ1-6, with D uncertain. The receptor was isolated from a woman between 18 and 29 years old in good health. The specimen was CD8+ T cells sorted from blood. The CDR3: CASSTASWEYNSPLHF. CDR3 in DNA: TGTGCCAGCAGTACCGCCTCTTGGGAATATAATTCACCCCTCCACTTT.